This T cell receptor (beta chain) appears in the sequencing data of a study of technical replicates of blood from a few donors. Looked up from germline, CDR1 is MNHEY and CDR2 is SMNVEV (reference sequence). V was trimmed by 2 bases and J by 0 bases, leaving 11 bases between them. This CDR3 comprises 16 residues. Sequencing was performed with immunoSEQ multiplex PCR; in TCRdb, only in-frame clones are kept and a portion is missing. The data show more than 55,000 clones, 92% seen once. This TCR derives from a human donor in good health. The sequenced material came from T cells isolated from PBMCs. The chain employs TRBV27 and TRBJ2-1, with D tentatively TRBD2 (5 bases). The CDR3 here is CASSLLDLSSYNEQFF. The CDR3 region has the DNA TGTGCCAGCAGTTTACTGGACTTAAGCTCCTACAATGAGCAGTTCTTC.